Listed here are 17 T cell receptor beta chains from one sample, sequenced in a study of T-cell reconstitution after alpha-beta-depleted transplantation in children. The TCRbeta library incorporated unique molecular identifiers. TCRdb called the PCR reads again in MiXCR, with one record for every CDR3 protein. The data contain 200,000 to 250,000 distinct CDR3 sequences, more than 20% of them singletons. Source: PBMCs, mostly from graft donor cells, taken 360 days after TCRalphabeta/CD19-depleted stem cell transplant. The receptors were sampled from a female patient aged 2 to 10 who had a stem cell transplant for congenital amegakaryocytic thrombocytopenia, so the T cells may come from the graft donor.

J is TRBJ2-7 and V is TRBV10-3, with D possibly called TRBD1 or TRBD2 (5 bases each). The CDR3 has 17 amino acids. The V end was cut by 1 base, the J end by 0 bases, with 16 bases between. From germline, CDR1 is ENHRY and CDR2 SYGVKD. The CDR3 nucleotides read TGTGCCATCAGTGAGTACACGACAGACTATCTCTCCTACGAGCAGTACTTC. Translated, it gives CAISEYTTDYLSYEQYF.

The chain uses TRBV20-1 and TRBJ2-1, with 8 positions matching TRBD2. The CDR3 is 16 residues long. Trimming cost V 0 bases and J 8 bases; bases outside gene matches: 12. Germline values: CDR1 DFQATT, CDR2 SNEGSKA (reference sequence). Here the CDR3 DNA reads TGCAGTGCTAGAGATGGAACCAGCGGGAGCGCCGATGAGCAGTTCTTC. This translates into CSARDGTSGSADEQFF.

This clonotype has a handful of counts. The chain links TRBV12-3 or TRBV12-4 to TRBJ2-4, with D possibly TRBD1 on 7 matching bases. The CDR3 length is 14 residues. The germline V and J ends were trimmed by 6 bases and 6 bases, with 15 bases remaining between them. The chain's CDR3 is CASSSGGSRNIQYF. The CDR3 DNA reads TGTGCCAGCAGCTCAGGGGGGAGTAGAAACATTCAGTACTTC.

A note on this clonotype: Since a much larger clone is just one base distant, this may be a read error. CDR3: CASSQGETGYTF. In nucleotides, the CDR3 is TGTGCCAGCAGCCAGGGGGAGACTGGCTACACCTTC. The gene calls are TRBV11-2 and TRBJ1-2; TRBD1 agrees at 7 bases. Germline loops: CDR1 SGHAT, CDR2 FQNNGV. The ends lost 5 bases at V and 7 bases at J; junction bases unmatched: 4. CDR3 size: 12 residues.

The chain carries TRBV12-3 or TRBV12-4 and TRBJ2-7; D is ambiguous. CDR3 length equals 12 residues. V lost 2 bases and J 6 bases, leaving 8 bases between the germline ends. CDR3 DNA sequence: TGTGCCAGCAGTTTACGGGCCGGCGAGCAGTACTTC. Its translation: CASSLRAGEQYF.

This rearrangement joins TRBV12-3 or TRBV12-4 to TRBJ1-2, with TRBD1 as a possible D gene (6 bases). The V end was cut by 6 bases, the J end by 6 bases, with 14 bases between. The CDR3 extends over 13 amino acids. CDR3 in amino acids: CASRLTGIHGYTF. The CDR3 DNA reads TGTGCCAGCAGGTTAACAGGGATACATGGCTACACCTTC.

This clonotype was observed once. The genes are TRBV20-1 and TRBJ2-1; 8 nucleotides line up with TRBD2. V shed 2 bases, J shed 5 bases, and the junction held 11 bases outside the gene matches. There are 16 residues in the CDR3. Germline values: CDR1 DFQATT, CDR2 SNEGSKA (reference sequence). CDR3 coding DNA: TGCAGTGCTAGATTATTATCGGGACTAGTAGACAATGAGCAGTTCTTC. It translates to CSARLLSGLVDNEQFF.

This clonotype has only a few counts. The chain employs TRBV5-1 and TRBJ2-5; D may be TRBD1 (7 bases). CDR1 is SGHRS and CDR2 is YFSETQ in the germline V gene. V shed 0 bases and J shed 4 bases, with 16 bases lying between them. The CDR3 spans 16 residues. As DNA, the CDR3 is TGCGCCAGCAGCTTGGCCGGGGCGGGACAGATAGAGACCCAGTACTTC. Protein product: CASSLAGAGQIETQYF.

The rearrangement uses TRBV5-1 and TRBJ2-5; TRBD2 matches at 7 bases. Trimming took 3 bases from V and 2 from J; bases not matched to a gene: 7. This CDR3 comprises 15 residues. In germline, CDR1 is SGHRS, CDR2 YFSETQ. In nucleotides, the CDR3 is TGCGCCAGCAGCTGGGCTAGCGGAGGGCAAGAGACCCAGTACTTC. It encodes CASSWASGGQETQYF.

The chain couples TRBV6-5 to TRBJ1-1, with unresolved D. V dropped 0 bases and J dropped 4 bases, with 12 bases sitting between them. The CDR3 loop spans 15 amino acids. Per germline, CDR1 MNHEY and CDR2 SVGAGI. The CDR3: CASSYSKRQLTEAFF. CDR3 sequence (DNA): TGTGCCAGCAGTTACTCGAAGCGGCAGCTCACTGAAGCTTTCTTT.

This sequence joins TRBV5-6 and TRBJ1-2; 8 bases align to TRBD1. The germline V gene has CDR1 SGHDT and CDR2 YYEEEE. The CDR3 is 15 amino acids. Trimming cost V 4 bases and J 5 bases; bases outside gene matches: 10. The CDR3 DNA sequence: TGTGCCAGCAGCCTTGGGAATCAGGGGGCATATGGCTACACCTTC. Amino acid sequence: CASSLGNQGAYGYTF. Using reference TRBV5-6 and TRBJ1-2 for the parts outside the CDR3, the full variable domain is DAGVTQSPTHLIKTRGQQVTLRCSPKSGHDTVSWYQQALGQGPQFIFQYYEEEERQRGNFPDRFSGHQFPNYSSELNVNALLLGDSALYLCASSLGNQGAYGYTFGSGTRLTVV.

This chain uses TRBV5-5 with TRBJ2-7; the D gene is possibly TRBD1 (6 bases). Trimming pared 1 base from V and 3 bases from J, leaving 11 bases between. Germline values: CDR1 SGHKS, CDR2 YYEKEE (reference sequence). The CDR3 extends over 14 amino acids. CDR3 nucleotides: TGTGCCAGCAGCTTGAGCACAGGGCTCTACGAGCAGTACTTC. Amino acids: CASSLSTGLYEQYF.

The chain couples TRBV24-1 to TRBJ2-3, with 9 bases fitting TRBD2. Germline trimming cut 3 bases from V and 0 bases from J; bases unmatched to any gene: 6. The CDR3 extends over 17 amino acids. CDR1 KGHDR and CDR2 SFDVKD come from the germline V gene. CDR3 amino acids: CATSDVTSGPSTDTQYF. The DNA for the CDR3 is TGTGCCACCAGTGATGTGACTAGCGGACCAAGCACAGATACGCAGTATTTT.

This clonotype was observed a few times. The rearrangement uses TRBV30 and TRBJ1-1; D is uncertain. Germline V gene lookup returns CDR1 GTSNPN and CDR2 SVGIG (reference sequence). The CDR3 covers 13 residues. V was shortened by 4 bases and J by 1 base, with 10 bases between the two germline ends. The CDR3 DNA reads TGTGCCTGGATTAATTCGGGGAACACTGAAGCTTTCTTT. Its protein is CAWINSGNTEAFF.

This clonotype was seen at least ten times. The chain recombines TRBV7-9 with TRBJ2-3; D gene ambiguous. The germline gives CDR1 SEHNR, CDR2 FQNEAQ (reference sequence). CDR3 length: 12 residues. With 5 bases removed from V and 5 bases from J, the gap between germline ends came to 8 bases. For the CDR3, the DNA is TGTGCCAGCAGCCAAGCATTAGATACGCAGTATTTT. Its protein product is CASSQALDTQYF.

The CDR3 bases are TGTGCCAGCTCACACGCCATTATAACAGGGACCCCCTACAATGAGCAGTTCTTC. The encoded protein is CASSHAIITGTPYNEQFF. The J gene is TRBJ2-1, the V gene TRBV18; tentatively, D is TRBD1 (6 bases). The V end lost 4 bases, the J end lost 2 bases, and 21 bases lay between the germline ends. The V gene's germline CDR1 is KGHSH and CDR2 LQKENI. There are 18 residues in the CDR3. The variable domain in full, with the rest retrieved from reference TRBV18 and TRBJ2-1, is NAGVMQNPRHLVRRRGQEARLRCSPMKGHSHVYWYRQLPEEGLKFMVYLQKENIIDESGMPKERFSAEFPKEGPSILRIQQVVRGDSAAYFCASSHAIITGTPYNEQFFGPGTRLTVL.

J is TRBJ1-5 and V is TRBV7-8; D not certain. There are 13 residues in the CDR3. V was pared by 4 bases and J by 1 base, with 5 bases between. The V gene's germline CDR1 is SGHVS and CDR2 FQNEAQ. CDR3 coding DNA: TGTGCCAGCAGCTACGTCAGCAATCAGCCCCAGCATTTT. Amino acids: CASSYVSNQPQHF.